Listed below are T cell receptor beta chains from one sample, sequenced in a study of immune evolution from preneoplasia to lung adenocarcinoma. Profiled with immunoSEQ multiplex PCR; TCRdb holds only in-frame clones, not every one. Of around 8,000 clones listed, 65% to 90% are singletons. Sequencing was carried out using FFPE invasive lung adenocarcinoma tissue. These receptors came from a person aged 45-65 years with lung adenocarcinoma. Each CDR3 is given with its conserved first and last residue. The order of the fields is J gene, V gene, D gene, clone size, CDR3 DNA, CDR3 protein. A D gene is named only where the DNA matches it firmly. The size field is filled for only some rows; it gives once, few, many or a size class.

>TRBJ2-3|TRBV19|TRBD1|-
TGTGCCAGTACCTCGGGACAGGGGTACACAGATACGCAGTATTTT
CASTSGQGYTDTQYF
>TRBJ1-2|TRBV28|-|once
TGTGCCAGCAGTTTATGGGGCGGAGCAGACTATGGCTACACCTTC
CASSLWGGADYGYTF
>TRBJ2-1|TRBV19|-|-
TGTGCCAGTAGTATAGTCTCGGGAGCGGGCGATGAGCAGTTCTTC
CASSIVSGAGDEQFF
>TRBJ1-1|TRBV20-1|-|-
TGCAGTACGGAGGGCACTGAAGCTTTCTTT
CSTEGTEAFF
>TRBJ2-1|TRBV27|TRBD1|-
TGTGCCAGCAGTTTGGACAGGGGGCAACATGAGCAGTTCTTC
CASSLDRGQHEQFF
>TRBJ2-1|TRBV7-8|-|-
TGTGCCAGCAGCTCCGAGTCGGGACTGACCGATGAGCAGTTCTTC
CASSSESGLTDEQFF
>TRBJ1-1|TRBV28|-|-
TGTGCCAGCAGTTTACAAACAGATGAAGCTTTCTTT
CASSLQTDEAFF
>TRBJ2-1|TRBV6-6|-|-
TGTGCCAGCAGCCCCTCGACTAGGAAGTACAATGAGCAGTTCTTC
CASSPSTRKYNEQFF
>TRBJ1-5|TRBV5-6|TRBD1|-
TGTGCCAGCAGCGCAGGACAGGGGTTCAATCAGCCCCAGCATTTT
CASSAGQGFNQPQHF
>TRBJ2-1|TRBV20-1|-|few
TGCAGTGCTGCCCCCTACAATGAGCAGTTCTTC
CSAAPYNEQFF
>TRBJ2-1|TRBV28|-|-
TGTGCCAGCAGCGAACCCGGGACATACAATGAGCAGTTCTTC
CASSEPGTYNEQFF
>TRBJ1-2|TRBV28|TRBD1|-
TGTGCCAGCAAAACAGGGGGCCGTAAATCTGGCTACACCTTC
CASKTGGRKSGYTF
>TRBJ1-4|TRBV9|TRBD1|-
TGTGCCAGCAGCGTAGGGACAGGGGGGGTTGAAAAACTGTTTTTT
CASSVGTGGVEKLFF
>TRBJ2-7|TRBV11-3|TRBD2|-
TGTGCCAGCAGCTTCGATACTAGCGGGACCCACGAGCAGTACTTC
CASSFDTSGTHEQYF
>TRBJ2-5|TRBV2|TRBD1|few
TGTGCCAGCAGTGAGGACAGGGGAGGGGAGACCCAGTACTTC
CASSEDRGGETQYF
>TRBJ1-1|TRBV18|-|-
TGTGCCAGCTCACTGAATTCAGGGAACACTGAAGCTTTCTTT
CASSLNSGNTEAFF
>TRBJ2-4|TRBV7-9|-|-
TGTGCCAGCAGCCAAAGCGGACTAGCCAAAAACATTCAGTACTTC
CASSQSGLAKNIQYF
>TRBJ2-5|TRBV5-1|-|-
TGCGCCAGCAGCTTGGGCAGGGACCAAGAGACCCAGTACTTC
CASSLGRDQETQYF
>TRBJ2-3|TRBV5-1|TRBD2|-
TGCGCCAGCAGCTTGGCGCTAACGGGAGGGCCGGATACGCAGTATTTT
CASSLALTGGPDTQYF
>TRBJ1-3|TRBV16|-|-
TGTGCCAGCAGCCAATCGGGAGGTTACGGAAACACCATATATTTT
CASSQSGGYGNTIYF
>TRBJ1-1|TRBV6-5|-|-
TGTGCCAGCAGTCCTAGACAAGACGAAGCTTTCTTT
CASSPRQDEAFF
>TRBJ1-1|TRBV5-1|-|-
TGCGCCAGCAGCTTTAGTCGGGATACTGAAGCTTTCTTT
CASSFSRDTEAFF
>TRBJ2-1|TRBV10-2|TRBD2|-
TGCGCCAGCAGACTCGGACTAGTGGGCCCCTACAATGAGCAGTTCTTC
CASRLGLVGPYNEQFF
>TRBJ1-5|TRBV2|-|-
TGTGCCAGCAGTGAGAGGATGGGGAGCAATCAGCCCCAGCATTTT
CASSERMGSNQPQHF
>TRBJ2-1|TRBV11-3|TRBD2|few
TGTGCCAGCAGCTCCCCTAGCGGGAGATCTAACAATGAGCAGTTCTTC
CASSSPSGRSNNEQFF
>TRBJ1-1|TRBV19|TRBD1|-
TGTGCCAGTAGAAGGACAGGGGAGGTACCTGAAGCTTTCTTT
CASRRTGEVPEAFF
>TRBJ1-1|TRBV7-9|-|-
TGTGCCAGCAACATCGATGACAGGACGAACACTGAAGCTTTCTTT
CASNIDDRTNTEAFF
>TRBJ2-7|TRBV19|-|-
TGTGCCAGTAGTCCGAGGGGGGGCGCCCTACGATTGCAGTACTTC
CASSPRGGALRLQYF
>TRBJ1-4|TRBV6-5|TRBD1|-
TGTGCCAGCAGGCCCTTGGACAGGGAGGAAAAACTGTTTTTT
CASRPLDREEKLFF
>TRBJ2-7|TRBV2|TRBD1|-
TGTGCCAGCAGGCCATCCTTGGACAGGGTCGAGCAGTACTTC
CASRPSLDRVEQYF
>TRBJ2-1|TRBV7-3|TRBD1|-
TGTGCCAGCAGCTCTCGACAGGGCGGTGAGCAGTTCTTC
CASSSRQGGEQFF
>TRBJ2-2|TRBV7-9|-|-
TGTGCCAGCAGCTTATCCTCAGTTATGAACACCGGGGAGCTGTTTTTT
CASSLSSVMNTGELFF
>TRBJ2-3|TRBV11-2|-|-
TGTGCCAGCAGCTCCCCCATAGATACGCAGTATTTT
CASSSPIDTQYF
>TRBJ1-1|TRBV2|-|once
TGTGCCAGCAGTGGGGAGGCGAACACTGAAGCTTTCTTT
CASSGEANTEAFF
>TRBJ1-1|TRBV21-1|-|-
TGTGCCAGCAGCAAACCTTTGCCAGGGCTAGTTACGAACACTGAAGCTTTCTTT
CASSKPLPGLVTNTEAFF
>TRBJ1-4|TRBV6-5|-|-
TGTGCCAGCAGTTATTCAGTACTAAATGAAAAACTGTTTTTT
CASSYSVLNEKLFF
>TRBJ1-6|TRBV6-1|-|-
TGTGCCAGCAGTTCGGGCCCTTATAATTCACCCCTCCACTTT
CASSSGPYNSPLHF
>TRBJ1-5|TRBV25-1|TRBD1|-
TGTGCCAGCAGTGAATCAGGGGGCGGGAGTCAGCCCCAGCATTTT
CASSESGGGSQPQHF
>TRBJ2-3|TRBV6-6|TRBD2|-
TGTGCCAGCAGTGCTCCTAGCGGGGGGGCGGGTACGCAGTATTTT
CASSAPSGGAGTQYF
>TRBJ2-7|TRBV5-1|TRBD1|-
TGCGCCAGCAGCTTAGACAGGGCCTACGAGCAGTACTTC
CASSLDRAYEQYF
>TRBJ2-7|TRBV29-1|-|-
TGCAGCATTGCGACAGCCTCGAGGGACGAGCAGTACTTC
CSIATASRDEQYF
>TRBJ2-7|TRBV20-1|-|-
TGCAGTGCTAGTCCGATAGCCGAGCAGTACTTC
CSASPIAEQYF
>TRBJ1-5|TRBV10-2|-|-
TGCGCCACCTCGCTGGGGGGTAATCAGCCCCAGCATTTT
CATSLGGNQPQHF
>TRBJ1-1|TRBV6-4|-|once
TGTGCCAGCAGTGACTCGTCCAGGGGCACTGAAGCTTTCTTT
CASSDSSRGTEAFF
>TRBJ2-7|TRBV7-8|TRBD2|-
TGTGCCAGCAGCGGGGGACTAGCGGGGGGGCCAGGGCAGTACTTC
CASSGGLAGGPGQYF
>TRBJ2-1|TRBV6-6|-|-
TGTGCCAGCAGTTATGGCACCAATGAGCAGTTCTTC
CASSYGTNEQFF
>TRBJ1-2|TRBV5-1|-|-
TGCGCCAGCAGTTTTATAGCGGGGCAAGGGTATGGCTACACCTTC
CASSFIAGQGYGYTF
>TRBJ1-1|TRBV28|-|-
TGTGCCAGCAGTTTAAAGGGCACTGAAGCTTTCTTT
CASSLKGTEAFF
>TRBJ1-4|TRBV6-1|-|-
TGTGCCAGCAGTCCCACAGGGACGGCTAATGAAAAACTGTTTTTT
CASSPTGTANEKLFF
>TRBJ2-2|TRBV19|TRBD1|-
TGTGCCAGTAGAACAGGGGGCGCAGGCACCGGGGAGCTGTTTTTT
CASRTGGAGTGELFF
>TRBJ1-6|TRBV2|-|-
TGTGCCAGCAGTGAAGCTCGGACTGGCCCCCTCCACTTT
CASSEARTGPLHF